Listed below are T cell receptor beta chains from one sample, sequenced in a study of cytomegalovirus exposure and HLA in healthy donors. Here immunoSEQ multiplex PCR was the method, and the copy in TCRdb shows in-frame clones only, minus some. This table has 150,000 to 200,000 clones, approximately 82% appearing once. The specimen sequenced was PBMCs. All receptors derive from a man aged 50-59 years in good health and CMV-seropositive. Each CDR3 is given with its conserved first and last residue. Fields, in order: CDR3 length, D gene, J gene, V gene, clone size, CDR3 protein, CDR3 DNA. A D gene is named only where the DNA matches it firmly. Only part of the rows carry a size: once, few, many, or a class if the clone is expanded.

>15|TRBD1|TRBJ2-5|TRBV5-1|.
CASSSYPGGRETQYF
TGCGCCAGCAGCTCCTATCCAGGGGGAAGGGAGACCCAGTACTTC
>16|.|TRBJ1-2|TRBV5-6|few
CASIPGRTSSNYGYTF
TGTGCCAGCATCCCGGGCAGGACTTCCAGCAACTATGGCTACACCTTC
>14|.|TRBJ2-1|TRBV6-6|.
CASSYLEGSHEQFF
TGTGCCAGCAGTTACCTCGAGGGCAGCCATGAGCAGTTCTTC
>15|TRBD1|TRBJ1-1|TRBV7-9|few
CASSRRQGANTEAFF
TGTGCCAGCAGTCGTAGGCAGGGGGCGAACACTGAAGCTTTCTTT
>13|TRBD1|TRBJ1-2|TRBV4-2|.
CASGDRGNYGYTF
TGTGCCAGCGGGGACAGGGGGAACTATGGTTACACCTTC
>14|.|TRBJ1-2|TRBV28|.
CASSPSRAGRGYTF
TGTGCCAGCAGTCCCTCCCGAGCAGGGCGTGGCTACACCTTC
>17|.|TRBJ2-5|TRBV28|.
CASSPASLREGGETQYF
TGTGCCAGCAGTCCGGCCTCCCTCAGGGAGGGGGGGGAGACCCAGTACTTC
>15|.|TRBJ2-1|TRBV5-6|.
CASSLKQRVYNEQFF
TGTGCCAGCAGCTTAAAACAGAGGGTCTACAATGAGCAGTTCTTC
>14|.|TRBJ1-2|TRBV7-2|.
CASSSLQGIYGYTF
TGTGCCAGCAGCTCGCTACAGGGAATCTATGGCTACACCTTC
>15|TRBD1|TRBJ1-6|TRBV11-2|.
CASSLGDRGRSPLHF
TGTGCCAGCAGCTTAGGGGACAGGGGGCGCTCACCCCTCCACTTT
>16|TRBD2|TRBJ2-1|TRBV6-1|.
CASSALLAGVYNEQFF
TGTGCCAGCAGTGCGTTACTAGCGGGAGTGTACAATGAGCAGTTCTTC
>13|.|TRBJ1-4|TRBV5-1|.
CASSFRGNEKLFF
TGCGCCAGCAGCTTCCGGGGTAATGAAAAACTGTTTTTT
>15|TRBD2|TRBJ2-1|TRBV5-1|few
CASTPASGRVNEQFF
TGCGCCAGCACCCCCGCTAGCGGGAGGGTCAATGAGCAGTTCTTC
>15|TRBD2|TRBJ2-6|TRBV19|.
CASSIAGVGANVLTF
TGTGCCAGTAGTATTGCGGGGGTAGGGGCCAACGTCCTGACTTTC
>15|.|TRBJ1-4|TRBV6-5|.
CASTHRPDGNEKLFF
TGTGCCAGCACCCATCGGCCCGACGGGAATGAAAAACTGTTTTTT
>18|TRBD1|TRBJ1-1|TRBV27|.
CASSFLDRGLPLNTEAFF
TGTGCCAGCAGTTTCCTCGACAGGGGACTACCTCTGAACACTGAAGCTTTCTTT
>15|TRBD2|TRBJ2-3|TRBV7-3|.
CASSPGLGSTDTQYF
TGTGCCAGCAGCCCAGGACTAGGAAGCACAGATACGCAGTATTTT
>17|TRBD2|TRBJ2-3|TRBV7-3|.
CASSFVSSGRETDTQYF
TGTGCCAGCAGCTTCGTCTCTAGCGGGAGAGAAACAGATACGCAGTATTTT
>16|TRBD2|TRBJ2-5|TRBV11-2|.
CASSLTLSGGVETQYF
TGTGCCAGCAGCTTAACCCTCAGCGGGGGAGTCGAGACCCAGTACTTC
>13|.|TRBJ2-3|TRBV6-5|.
CASRYPGQDTQYF
TGTGCCAGCAGGTACCCCGGACAAGATACGCAGTATTTT
>16|TRBD1|TRBJ1-2|TRBV27|.
CASSLLRTGISYGYTF
TGTGCCAGCAGCCTGCTCCGGACAGGGATATCCTATGGCTACACCTTC
>14|.|TRBJ1-1|TRBV7-9|.
CASILQGSSGEAFF
TGTGCCAGCATACTACAGGGATCGTCGGGTGAAGCTTTCTTT
>12|.|TRBJ1-1|TRBV6-6|.
CASSARTGEAFF
TGTGCCAGCAGTGCCCGGACGGGAGAAGCTTTCTTT
>15|TRBD2|TRBJ2-2|TRBV2|.
CASSVRTSGTGELFF
TGTGCCAGCAGCGTACGGACTAGCGGCACCGGGGAGCTGTTTTTT
>11|.|TRBJ1-1|TRBV2|.
CASSEVIEAFF
TGTGCCAGCAGTGAAGTCATCGAAGCTTTCTTT
>18|TRBD2|TRBJ2-2|TRBV9|.
CASSAQGLAGAHTGELFF
TGTGCCAGCAGCGCCCAGGGACTAGCGGGGGCCCACACCGGGGAGCTGTTTTTT
>13|TRBD1|TRBJ1-2|TRBV4-1|.
CASSHLQGAGYTF
TGCGCCAGCAGCCATTTACAGGGGGCGGGCTACACCTTC
>14|.|TRBJ1-2|TRBV5-6|.
CASSLGQGNYGYTF
TGTGCCAGCAGCTTGGGGCAGGGAAACTATGGCTACACCTTC
>17|.|TRBJ1-6|TRBV5-4|.
CASSTWRAPTGDSPLHF
TGTGCCAGCAGTACCTGGCGGGCGCCAACGGGGGATTCACCCCTCCACTTT
>14|.|TRBJ1-2|TRBV11-2|.
CASSSRQATDGYTF
TGTGCCAGCAGCTCACGACAGGCGACCGATGGCTACACCTTC
>15|.|TRBJ1-6|TRBV5-1|once
CASSLEGGKNSPLHF
TGCGCCAGCAGCTTGGAGGGGGGGAAAAATTCACCCCTCCACTTT
>14|.|TRBJ1-1|TRBV5-6|few
CASSSWGVNTEAFF
TGTGCCAGCAGCTCCTGGGGGGTGAACACTGAAGCTTTCTTT